Listed below are T cell receptor beta chains from one sample, sequenced in a study of T-cell memory formation after mild COVID-19. TCRdb re-called the 5' RACE reads through MiXCR, storing one row per CDR3 protein. The sample has roughly 200,000 distinct CDR3 sequences; around 8.8% are singletons. The sequencing sample was made of PBMCs or a T cell subset sorted from them (not recorded which). Receptor source: a man aged 18 to 35 who had mild COVID-19 (a few samples of this study predate the infection). Cell type and time point are not known. Each CDR3 is given without its conserved first and last residue. D genes are given only for firm matches.

D gene	V gene	J gene	CDR3 length	CDR3 protein
-	TRBV9	TRBJ2-2	10	ASSKFTGELF
TRBD1	TRBV5-1	TRBJ2-3	14	ASSRPRGQGSDTQY
-	TRBV7-9	TRBJ1-2	8	AMGTYGYT
-	TRBV4-1	TRBJ2-7	11	ASSRSVHYEQY
-	TRBV5-1	TRBJ2-4	14	ASSLAVRQGGNIQY
TRBD2	TRBV4-1	TRBJ2-1	15	ASSQGSRGGSYNEQF
-	TRBV27	TRBJ2-7	12	ASSHNTASYEQY
-	TRBV18	TRBJ1-1	11	ASSESSNTEAF
TRBD1	TRBV20-1	TRBJ1-4	11	SAGGTVDEKLF
-	TRBV9	TRBJ1-4	17	ASSVATGRQEGGNEKLF
TRBD2	TRBV7-8	TRBJ2-3	13	ASSSLAGGTDTQY
-	TRBV11-2	TRBJ2-1	11	ASSLDGQGGQF
TRBD1	TRBV4-1	TRBJ1-5	14	ASSLRQGRGYQPQH
TRBD1	TRBV4-1	TRBJ1-2	13	ASRPLIQGNYGYT
TRBD2	TRBV9	TRBJ2-5	12	ASSVASGRETQY
-	TRBV4-2	TRBJ1-2	11	ASSQDLDRGYT
-	TRBV4-3	TRBJ2-1	13	ASSQDSLKWGEQF
-	TRBV5-1	TRBJ2-7	13	ASSPQQGTPLEQY
-	TRBV7-9	TRBJ1-5	13	ASSTGRWGNQPQH
-	TRBV11-2	TRBJ2-1	13	ASSLIGSSYNEQF
-	TRBV12-3/TRBV12-4	TRBJ1-2	12	ASSFETLSYGYT
-	TRBV11-2	TRBJ2-1	13	ASSPGAGTHNEQF
-	TRBV30	TRBJ2-7	9	AWSVGSEQY